This TCR beta chain was identified in a study of T-cell reconstitution after alpha-beta-depleted transplantation in children. Findings and caveats of the study: By about two months after transplant, alpha-beta T cells reportedly arose from several hundred graft clones that had expanded. For some patients, TCRbeta diversity was high at day 60 because of recipient T cells and thymic progenitors that survived. Newly made T cells mostly supplied T-cell counts and diversity one year after transplant.

Preparation of the TCRbeta library was carried out with unique molecular identifiers. TCRdb analysed the PCR reads with MiXCR anew, one entry per CDR3 protein. The sample shows around 190,000 distinct CDR3 sequences, about 7% of them seen only once. In its sample, this clonotype was seen a few times. Its antigen is not identified. Germline trimming cut 2 bases from V and 9 bases from J; bases unmatched to any gene: 7. This CDR3 is built from 13 residues. Germline values: CDR1 KGHSH, CDR2 LQKENI. This specimen consisted of PBMCs, obtained before TCRalphabeta/CD19-depleted stem cell transplant. The chain links TRBV18 to TRBJ2-7; TRBD1 matches at 7 bases. This sequence originates from a boy between 2 and 10 years old with acute lymphoblastic leukemia, due to receive a stem cell transplant. For the CDR3, the DNA is TGTGCCAGCTCACCAGGACAGGCCGGAGGGCAGTACTTC. This encodes CASSPGQAGGQYF. The full variable domain, in which reference TRBV18 and TRBJ2-7 provide the parts outside the CDR3, is NAGVMQNPRHLVRRRGQEARLRCSPMKGHSHVYWYRQLPEEGLKFMVYLQKENIIDESGMPKERFSAEFPKEGPSILRIQQVVRGDSAAYFCASSPGQAGGQYFGPGTRLTVT.